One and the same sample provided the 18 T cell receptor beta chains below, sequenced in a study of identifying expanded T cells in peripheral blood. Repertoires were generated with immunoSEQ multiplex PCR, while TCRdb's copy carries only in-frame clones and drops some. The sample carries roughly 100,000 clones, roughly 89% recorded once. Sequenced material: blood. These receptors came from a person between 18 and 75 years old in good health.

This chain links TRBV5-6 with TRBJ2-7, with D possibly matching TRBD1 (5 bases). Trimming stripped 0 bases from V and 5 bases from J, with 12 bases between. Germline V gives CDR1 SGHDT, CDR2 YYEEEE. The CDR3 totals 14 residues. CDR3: CASSLAPEGDEQYF. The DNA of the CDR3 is TGTGCCAGCAGCTTGGCCCCGGAAGGGGACGAGCAGTACTTC.

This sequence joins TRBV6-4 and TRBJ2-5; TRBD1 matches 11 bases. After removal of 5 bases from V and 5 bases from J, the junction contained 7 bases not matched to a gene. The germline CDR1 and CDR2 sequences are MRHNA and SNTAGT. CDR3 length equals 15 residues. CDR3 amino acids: CASSRGQGAHETQYF. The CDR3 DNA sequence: TGTGCCAGCAGTAGAGGACAGGGGGCGCATGAGACCCAGTACTTC.

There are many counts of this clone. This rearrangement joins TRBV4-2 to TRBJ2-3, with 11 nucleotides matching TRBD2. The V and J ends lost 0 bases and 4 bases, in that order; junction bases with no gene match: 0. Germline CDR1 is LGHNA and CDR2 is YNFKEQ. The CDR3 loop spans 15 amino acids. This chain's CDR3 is CASSQDSGGADTQYF. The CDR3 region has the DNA TGTGCCAGCAGCCAAGATAGCGGGGGGGCAGATACGCAGTATTTT.

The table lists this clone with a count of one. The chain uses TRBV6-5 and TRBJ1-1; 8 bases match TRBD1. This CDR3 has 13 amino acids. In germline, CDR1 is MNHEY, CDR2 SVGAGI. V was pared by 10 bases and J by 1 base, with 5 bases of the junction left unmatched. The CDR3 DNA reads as TGTGCCACCCTACAGGGGGGGAACACTGAAGCTTTCTTT. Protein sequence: CATLQGGNTEAFF.

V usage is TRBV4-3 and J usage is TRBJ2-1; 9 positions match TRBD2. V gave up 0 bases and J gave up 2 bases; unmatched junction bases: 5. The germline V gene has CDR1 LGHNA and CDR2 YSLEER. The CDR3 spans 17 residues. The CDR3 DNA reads TGCGCCAGCAGCCAAGACGATAGCGGGGGACCCTACAATGAGCAGTTCTTC. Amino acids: CASSQDDSGGPYNEQFF.

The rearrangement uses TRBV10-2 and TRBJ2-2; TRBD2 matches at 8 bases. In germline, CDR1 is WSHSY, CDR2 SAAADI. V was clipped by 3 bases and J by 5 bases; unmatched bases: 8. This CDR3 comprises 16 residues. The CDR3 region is CASSDPGGARTGELFF. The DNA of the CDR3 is TGCGCCAGCAGTGATCCCGGGGGGGCACGGACCGGGGAGCTGTTTTTT.

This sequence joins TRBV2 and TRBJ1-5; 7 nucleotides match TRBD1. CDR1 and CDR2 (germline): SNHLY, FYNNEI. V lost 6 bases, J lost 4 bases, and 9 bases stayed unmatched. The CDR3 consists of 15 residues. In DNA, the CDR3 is TGTGCCAGCAGGGGTGGACAGGCGAAGAATCAGCCCCAGCATTTT. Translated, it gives CASRGGQAKNQPQHF.

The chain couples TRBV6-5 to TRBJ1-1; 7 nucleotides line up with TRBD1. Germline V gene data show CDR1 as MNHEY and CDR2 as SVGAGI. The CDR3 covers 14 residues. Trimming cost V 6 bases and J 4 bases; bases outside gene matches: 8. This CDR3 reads CASSITTGATEAFF. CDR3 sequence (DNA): TGTGCCAGCAGCATTACCACAGGGGCCACTGAAGCTTTCTTT.

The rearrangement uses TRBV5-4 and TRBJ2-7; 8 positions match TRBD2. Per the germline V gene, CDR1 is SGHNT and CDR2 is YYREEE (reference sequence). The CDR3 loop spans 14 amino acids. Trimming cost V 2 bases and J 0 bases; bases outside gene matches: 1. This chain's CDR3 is CASSFGTSSYEQYF. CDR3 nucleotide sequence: TGTGCCAGCAGCTTCGGGACTAGCTCCTACGAGCAGTACTTC. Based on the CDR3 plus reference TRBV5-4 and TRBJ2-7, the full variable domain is ETGVTQSPTHLIKTRGQQVTLRCSSQSGHNTVSWYQQALGQGPQFIFQYYREEENGRGNFPPRFSGLQFPNYSSELNVNALELDDSALYLCASSFGTSSYEQYFGPGTRLTVT.

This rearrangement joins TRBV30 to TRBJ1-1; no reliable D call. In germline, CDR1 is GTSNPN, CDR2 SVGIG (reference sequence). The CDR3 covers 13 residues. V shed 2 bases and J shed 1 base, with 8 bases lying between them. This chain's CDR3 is CAWSLAENTEAFF. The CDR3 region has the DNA TGTGCCTGGAGTTTGGCCGAGAACACTGAAGCTTTCTTT. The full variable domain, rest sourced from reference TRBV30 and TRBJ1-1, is SQTIHQWPATLVQPVGSPLSLECTVEGTSNPNLYWYRQAAGRGLQLLFYSVGIGQISSEVPQNLSASRPQDRQFILSSKKLLLSDSGFYLCAWSLAENTEAFFGQGTRLTVV.

DNA of the CDR3: TGCGCCAGCAGCTTGAGCTTTACAGGCACTGAAGCTTTCTTT. It specifies CASSLSFTGTEAFF. The rearrangement links TRBV5-1 to TRBJ1-1, with D possibly TRBD1 on 5 matching bases. Germline V gene data show CDR1 as SGHRS and CDR2 as YFSETQ. There are 14 residues in the CDR3. Trimming cost V 1 base and J 4 bases, with 11 bases left between them.

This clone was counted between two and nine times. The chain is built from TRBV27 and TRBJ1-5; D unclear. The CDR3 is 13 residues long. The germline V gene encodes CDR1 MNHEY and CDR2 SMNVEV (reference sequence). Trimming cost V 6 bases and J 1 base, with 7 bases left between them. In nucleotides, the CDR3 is TGTGCCAGCAGCCACGACAGCAATCAGCCCCAGCATTTT. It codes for CASSHDSNQPQHF.

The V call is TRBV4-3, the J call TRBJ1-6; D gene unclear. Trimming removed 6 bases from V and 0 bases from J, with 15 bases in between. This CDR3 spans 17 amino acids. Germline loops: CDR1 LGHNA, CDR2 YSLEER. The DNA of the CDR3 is TGCGCCAGCAGTCAGCGGGGATCTAGCTCCTATAATTCACCCCTCCACTTT. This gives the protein CASSQRGSSSYNSPLHF.

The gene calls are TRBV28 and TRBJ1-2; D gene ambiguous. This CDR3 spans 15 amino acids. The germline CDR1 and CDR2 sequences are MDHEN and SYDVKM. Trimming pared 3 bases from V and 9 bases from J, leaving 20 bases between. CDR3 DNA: TGTGCCAGCAGTTTTTTGGATCCAGACAAAGCGCGCTACACCTTC. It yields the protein CASSFLDPDKARYTF.

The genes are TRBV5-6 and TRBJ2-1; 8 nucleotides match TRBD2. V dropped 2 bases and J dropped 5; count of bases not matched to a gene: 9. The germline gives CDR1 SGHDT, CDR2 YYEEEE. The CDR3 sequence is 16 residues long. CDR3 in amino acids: CASSFTKSGGDNEQFF. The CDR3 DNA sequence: TGTGCCAGCAGCTTTACCAAGTCGGGAGGGGACAATGAGCAGTTCTTC.

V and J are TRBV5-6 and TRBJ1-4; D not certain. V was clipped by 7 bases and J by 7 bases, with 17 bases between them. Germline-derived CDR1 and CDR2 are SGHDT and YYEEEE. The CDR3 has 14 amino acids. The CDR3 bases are TGTGCCAGCTGTCTGGGATCGACCGGTGAAAAACTGTTTTTT. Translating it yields CASCLGSTGEKLFF.

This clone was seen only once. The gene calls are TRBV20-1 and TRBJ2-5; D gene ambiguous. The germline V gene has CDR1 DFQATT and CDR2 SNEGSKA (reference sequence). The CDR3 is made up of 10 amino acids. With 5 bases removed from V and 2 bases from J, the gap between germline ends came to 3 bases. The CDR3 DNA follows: TGCAGTGCTGCTCAAGAGACCCAGTACTTC. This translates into CSAAQETQYF.

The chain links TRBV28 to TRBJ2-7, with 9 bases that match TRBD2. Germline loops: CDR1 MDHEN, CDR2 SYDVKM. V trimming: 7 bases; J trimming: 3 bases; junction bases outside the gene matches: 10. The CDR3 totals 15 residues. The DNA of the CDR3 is TGTGCCAGCACCCACGCGGGGGGGAGTCACTACGAGCAGTACTTC. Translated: CASTHAGGSHYEQYF.